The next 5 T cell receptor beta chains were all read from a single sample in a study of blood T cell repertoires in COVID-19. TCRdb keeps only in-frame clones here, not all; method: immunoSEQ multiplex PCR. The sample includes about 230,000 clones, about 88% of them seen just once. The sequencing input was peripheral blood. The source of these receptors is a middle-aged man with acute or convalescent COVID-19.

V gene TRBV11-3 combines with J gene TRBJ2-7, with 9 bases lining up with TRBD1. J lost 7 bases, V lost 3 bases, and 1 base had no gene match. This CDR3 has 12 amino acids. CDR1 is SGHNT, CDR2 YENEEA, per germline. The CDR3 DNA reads TGTGCCAGCAGCTTGACAGGGGGAGAGCAGTACTTC. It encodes CASSLTGGEQYF.

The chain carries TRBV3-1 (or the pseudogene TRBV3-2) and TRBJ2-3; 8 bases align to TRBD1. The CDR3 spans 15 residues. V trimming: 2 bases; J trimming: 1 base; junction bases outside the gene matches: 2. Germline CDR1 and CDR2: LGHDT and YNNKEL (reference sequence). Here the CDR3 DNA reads TGTGCCAGCAGCCAACTGGACAGGGGCACAGATACGCAGTATTTT. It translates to CASSQLDRGTDTQYF.

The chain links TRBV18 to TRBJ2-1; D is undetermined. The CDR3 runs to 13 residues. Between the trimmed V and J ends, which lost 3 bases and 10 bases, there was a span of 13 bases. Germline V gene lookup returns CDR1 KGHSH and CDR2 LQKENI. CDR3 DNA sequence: TGTGCCAGCTCACCCATGACATATTCAGAGCAGTTCTTC. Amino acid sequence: CASSPMTYSEQFF.

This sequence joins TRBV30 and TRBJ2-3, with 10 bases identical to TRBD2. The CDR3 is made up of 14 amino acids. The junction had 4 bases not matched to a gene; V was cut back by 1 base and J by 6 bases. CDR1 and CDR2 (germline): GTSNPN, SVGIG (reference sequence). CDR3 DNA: TGTGCCTGGAGTGGCAGCGGGGGGGCCGATACGCAGTATTTT. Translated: CAWSGSGGADTQYF.

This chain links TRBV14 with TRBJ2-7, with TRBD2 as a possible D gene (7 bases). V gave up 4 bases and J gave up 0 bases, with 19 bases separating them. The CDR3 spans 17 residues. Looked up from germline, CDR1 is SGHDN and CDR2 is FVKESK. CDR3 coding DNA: TGTGCCAGCAGCCGAGGGGGGGGCGGGACGATCTCCTACGAGCAGTACTTC. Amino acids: CASSRGGGGTISYEQYF.